The rows below give T cell receptor beta chains drawn from one sample of a study of naive and memory T cell subsets. One entry per CDR3 protein, called by TCRdb with MiXCR from the UMI-ligation and nested PCR reads. The sample holds 95,000 to 150,000 distinct CDR3 sequences, 30% to 45% seen once. The sample was central memory CD4+ T cells from blood. All receptors come from a human donor in good health. CDR3s include the opening cysteine and the closing phenylalanine or tryptophan. Fields, in order: V gene, J gene, clone size, D gene, CDR3 DNA, CDR3 protein. The D gene is left open where the match is weak. For some rows the clone size is stated as once, few or many, or as a class when expanded; others skip it.

>TRBV6-1|TRBJ2-5|few|NA
TGTGCCAGCAGCGCCGCCGGGACATCGGTGGGGGAGACCCAGTACTTC
CASSAAGTSVGETQYF
>TRBV28|TRBJ2-7|once|TRBD2
TGTGCCAGCAGTCTACGGACTAGCGGGAGACTCGAGCAGTACTTC
CASSLRTSGRLEQYF
>TRBV28|TRBJ2-5|few|NA
TGTGCCAGCACCAATCGGGAGTTTGCCCAGTACTTC
CASTNREFAQYF
>TRBV15|TRBJ2-1|NA|NA
TGTGCCACCAGCAGAGATTCACTAGGACGGAGGGATGAGCAGTTCTTC
CATSRDSLGRRDEQFF
>TRBV7-2|TRBJ2-3|NA|NA
TGTGCCAGCAGCTTAGGAGGGGGGATAACTAGCACAGATACGCAGTATTTT
CASSLGGGITSTDTQYF
>TRBV4-2|TRBJ2-3|NA|TRBD2
TGTGCCAGCAGCCAAGATCAGTGGCGGGAGTTTTGGGATGGCACAGATACGCAGTATTTT
CASSQDQWREFWDGTDTQYF
>TRBV30|TRBJ2-3|few|TRBD2
TGTGCCTGGAGACACACTAGCGGGAGGGCCCCTACGCAGTATTTT
CAWRHTSGRAPTQYF
>TRBV7-2|TRBJ2-3|NA|NA
TGTGCCAGCAGCCTAGACGGAGCCCCGGGGAATACGCAGTATTTT
CASSLDGAPGNTQYF
>TRBV6-6|TRBJ2-7|NA|NA
TGTGCCAGCAGCCCCGCTGGATCGCCCTACGAGCAGTACTTC
CASSPAGSPYEQYF
>TRBV20-1|TRBJ1-6|NA|NA
TGCAGTGCTAGAGATCTGGGGGGCGGTAGTCATAATTCACCCCTCCACTTT
CSARDLGGGSHNSPLHF
>TRBV6-1|TRBJ2-7|NA|NA
TGTGCCAGCAGCCGTCAGGGGGAGGCCTACGAGCAGTACTTC
CASSRQGEAYEQYF
>TRBV10-2|TRBJ1-5|many|NA
TGCGCCACCTCGGACAGCGATAGCAATCAGCCCCAGCATTTT
CATSDSDSNQPQHF
>TRBV11-2|TRBJ2-7|NA|NA
TGTGCCAGCAGCTTAGACCGGCTACACTACGAGCAGTACTTC
CASSLDRLHYEQYF
>TRBV6-5|TRBJ2-1|NA|NA
TGTGCCAGCAGGGGGGGGACAGGTCGAAGGGGTTACAATGAGCAGTTCTTC
CASRGGTGRRGYNEQFF
>TRBV27|TRBJ2-7|few|TRBD2
TGTGCCAGCAGTTTATCTCCCGGGATAACTAGCGGGACCCTCTACGAGCAGTACTTC
CASSLSPGITSGTLYEQYF
>TRBV7-2|TRBJ2-1|NA|NA
TGTGCCAGCAGCTTAGCGCGAGGGAGTGAGCAGTTCTTC
CASSLARGSEQFF
>TRBV12-3/TRBV12-4|TRBJ2-1|NA|TRBD2
TGTGCCAGCAGTTTGGGACTAGCGGAAAATGAGCAGTTCTTC
CASSLGLAENEQFF
>TRBV7-2|TRBJ1-5|NA|NA
TGTGCCAGCAGCCAATCCGGGGGTAATCAGCACCAGCATTTT
CASSQSGGNQHQHF
>TRBV18|TRBJ2-1|NA|NA
TGTGCCAGCTCACCTAGATTGAACAATGAGCAGTTCTTC
CASSPRLNNEQFF
>TRBV19|TRBJ2-7|NA|TRBD1
TGTGCCAGTAGTATCCGGGACAGGATCTACGAGCAGTACTTC
CASSIRDRIYEQYF
>TRBV30|TRBJ2-7|few|NA
TGTGCTGGGCGGATTAACTACGAGCAGTACTTC
CAGRINYEQYF
>TRBV7-8|TRBJ2-1|NA|TRBD2
TGTGCCAGCAGCTTAAAATTTAGCGGGAGAAGGATGGACTACAATGAGCAGTTCTTC
CASSLKFSGRRMDYNEQFF
>TRBV7-2|TRBJ2-1|NA|TRBD2
TGTGCCAGCAGCCCACTCACCGGGACTAAGAAGCAGTTCTTC
CASSPLTGTKKQFF
>TRBV6-6|TRBJ2-7|few|NA
TGTGCCAGCAGTTACTCGTTTCGGCTTGACCGCCCCTACGAGCAGTACTTC
CASSYSFRLDRPYEQYF
>TRBV3-1|TRBJ1-2|few|TRBD1
TGTGCCAGCAGCCAAGACCCGACAGGGAACTATGGCTACACCTTC
CASSQDPTGNYGYTF
>TRBV6-5|TRBJ2-3|few|NA
TGTGCCAGCAGTTTGGTAAAAGATACGCAGTATTTT
CASSLVKDTQYF
>TRBV3-1|TRBJ2-1|few|NA
TGTGCCAGCAGCCAAGGGCGGAATGAGCAGTTCTTC
CASSQGRNEQFF
>TRBV7-9|TRBJ2-7|once|NA
TGTGCCAGCAGCCCGCCTCGTTCCGGGACACTCGAAGACTACGAGCAGTACTTC
CASSPPRSGTLEDYEQYF
>TRBV4-1|TRBJ2-1|many|NA
TGCGCCAGCAGACTCGGGGCAAGCTCCTACAATGAGCAGTTCTTC
CASRLGASSYNEQFF
>TRBV28|TRBJ1-6|NA|TRBD1
TGTGCCAGCAGCCCCAGCTTGGCAGGGGGATCACCCCTCCACTTT
CASSPSLAGGSPLHF
>TRBV29-1|TRBJ2-3|few|NA
TGCAGCGTTGAAAGGGGAACTAGCACAGATACGCAGTATTTT
CSVERGTSTDTQYF
>TRBV10-3|TRBJ1-1|NA|NA
TGTGCCACCTCGGTGCGGGGGGCTGACACTGAAGCTTTCTTT
CATSVRGADTEAFF
>TRBV29-1|TRBJ2-7|NA|NA
TGCAGCGTTGATTTGGGGGAGCGTCGGAAGCAGTACTTC
CSVDLGERRKQYF
>TRBV7-9|TRBJ2-1|NA|TRBD2
TGTGCCTGGGGGGGGAGGGGAGTCAATGAGCAGTTCTTC
CAWGGRGVNEQFF
>TRBV3-1|TRBJ2-1|NA|NA
TGTGCCAGCAGCCAAGATGAAACGGGAGTGGGGTACAATGAGCAGTTCTTC
CASSQDETGVGYNEQFF
>TRBV29-1|TRBJ2-7|few|TRBD2
TGCAGCGTTGAAGACGCTCGTGCTAGCGGCTACGAGCAGTACTTC
CSVEDARASGYEQYF
>TRBV20-1|TRBJ2-3|NA|NA
TGCAGTGCTGTCCAGGACACAGATACGCAGTATTTT
CSAVQDTDTQYF
>TRBV27|TRBJ2-2|few|NA
TGTGCCAGTCAGGGGACCGGGGAGCTGTTTTTT
CASQGTGELFF
>TRBV28|TRBJ2-7|NA|NA
TGTGCCAGCAGTAAACCGGGCCTTAGCTCCTACGAGCAGTACTTC
CASSKPGLSSYEQYF
>TRBV29-1|TRBJ1-1|NA|NA
TGCAGCGCCCCCCTGCGTGGGACGGGCACTGAAGCTTTCTTT
CSAPLRGTGTEAFF
>TRBV6-2/TRBV6-3|TRBJ2-7|NA|NA
TGTGCCAGCCAAGACGGAAGCTCCTACGAGCAGTACTTC
CASQDGSSYEQYF
>TRBV7-3|TRBJ2-3|NA|NA
TGTGCCAGCAGCGCGCAAGGGGGTGGCACAGATACGCAGTATTTT
CASSAQGGGTDTQYF
>TRBV29-1|TRBJ2-1|NA|NA
TGCAGCGTTGAGCCCCACAATGAGCAGTTCTTC
CSVEPHNEQFF
>TRBV27|TRBJ1-1|NA|NA
TGTGCCAGCACCCCGACAGTAAACACTGAGGAAGCTTTCTTT
CASTPTVNTEEAFF
>TRBV6-5|TRBJ2-7|few|TRBD1
TGTGCCAGTTTTACCGGACAGGGGGCGCGTGAGCAGTACTTC
CASFTGQGAREQYF
>TRBV12-3/TRBV12-4|TRBJ2-5|few|NA
TGTGCCAGCAGTTTAGGGCTGGAGAGGGAGACCCAGTACTTC
CASSLGLERETQYF
>TRBV6-2/TRBV6-3|TRBJ1-5|NA|NA
TGTGCCAGCAGTGCCCCGGCGGGGTTTGGTCAGCCCCAGCATTTT
CASSAPAGFGQPQHF
>TRBV6-1|TRBJ1-2|NA|NA
TGTGCCAGCAGTGAATCCACCACCCTCTATGGCTACACCTTC
CASSESTTLYGYTF
>TRBV6-6|TRBJ2-1|NA|TRBD2
TGTGCCAGCATTGGGACTAGCGGGAGGTTTGAGCAGTTCTTC
CASIGTSGRFEQFF
>TRBV7-2|TRBJ2-7|few|NA
TGTGCCAGCAGCTTAGCGGGCGGGTACCACGAGCAGTACTTC
CASSLAGGYHEQYF
>TRBV6-5|TRBJ2-3|NA|NA
TGTGCCAGCAGGCCCCTGGCGGCTAGCACAGATACGCAGTATTTT
CASRPLAASTDTQYF
>TRBV6-5|TRBJ1-1|NA|NA
TGTGCCAGCAGTTACTTCCTAGGGGCCGTGAACACTGAAGCTTTCTTT
CASSYFLGAVNTEAFF
>TRBV28|TRBJ2-2|NA|TRBD2
TGTGCCAGCAGTTTGATTGGTAGCGGGAGTCCCACCGGGGAGCTGTTTTTT
CASSLIGSGSPTGELFF
>TRBV7-2|TRBJ2-3|many|NA
TGTGCCAGCGGAACACCCCTAGCAGGGAACTCAGATACGCAGTATTTT
CASGTPLAGNSDTQYF
>TRBV6-5|TRBJ2-1|NA|NA
TGTGCCAGCAGTTCCAACAGGGATTCGTACAATGAGCAGTTCTTC
CASSSNRDSYNEQFF
>TRBV7-6|TRBJ2-7|few|NA
TGTGCCAGCAGCTTAGTTCCGTTTTCCTACGAGCAGTACTTC
CASSLVPFSYEQYF